The TCR beta chain under discussion was sequenced for a study of control samples from healthy donors and cancer patients. Sequencing used immunoSEQ multiplex PCR; TCRdb keeps in-frame clones, though not all of them. The sample contains 120,000 or so clones, 85% to 90% of which appear only once. The junction had 4 bases not matched to a gene; V was cut back by 5 bases and J by 7 bases. Germline V gives CDR1 SQVTM, CDR2 ANQGSEA. The CDR3 has 12 amino acids. This rearrangement joins TRBV29-1 to TRBJ1-2, with 10 positions matching TRBD1. Sequencing was done on a sample of blood. This clonotype was obtained from a man aged 25-45 years in good health. CDR3 bases: TGCAGCGTTCGGACAGGGGGAGGTGGCTACACCTTC. Translating gives CSVRTGGGGYTF.